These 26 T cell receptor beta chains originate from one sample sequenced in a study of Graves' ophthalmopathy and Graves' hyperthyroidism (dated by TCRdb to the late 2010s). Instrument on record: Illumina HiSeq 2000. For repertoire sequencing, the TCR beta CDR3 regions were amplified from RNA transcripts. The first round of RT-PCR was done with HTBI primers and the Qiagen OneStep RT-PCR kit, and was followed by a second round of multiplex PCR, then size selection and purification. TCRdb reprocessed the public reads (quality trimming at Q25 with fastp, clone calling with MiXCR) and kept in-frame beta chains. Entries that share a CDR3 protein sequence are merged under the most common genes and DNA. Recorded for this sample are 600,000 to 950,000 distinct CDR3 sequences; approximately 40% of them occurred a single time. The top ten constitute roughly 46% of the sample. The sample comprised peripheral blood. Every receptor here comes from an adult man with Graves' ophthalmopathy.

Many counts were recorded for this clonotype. CDR3 DNA sequence: TGTGCCAGCAGTTTCGGGAGGACGGGAAACACCATATATTTT. It translates to CASSFGRTGNTIYF. The chain employs TRBV12-3 or TRBV12-4 and TRBJ1-3; D is uncertain. The CDR3 is 14 amino acids. V gave up 3 bases and J gave up 4 bases, with 10 bases separating them.

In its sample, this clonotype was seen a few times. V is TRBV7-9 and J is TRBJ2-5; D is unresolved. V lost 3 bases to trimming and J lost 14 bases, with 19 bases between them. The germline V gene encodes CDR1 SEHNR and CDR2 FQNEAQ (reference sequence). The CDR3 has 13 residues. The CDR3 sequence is CASSLAILSKPYF. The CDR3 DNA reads TGTGCCAGCAGCTTGGCCATTTTGTCCAAGCCCTACTTC.

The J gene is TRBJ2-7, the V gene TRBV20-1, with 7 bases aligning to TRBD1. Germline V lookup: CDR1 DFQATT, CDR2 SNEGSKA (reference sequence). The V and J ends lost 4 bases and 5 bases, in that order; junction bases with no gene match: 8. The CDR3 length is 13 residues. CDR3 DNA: TGCAGTGCTACTTACAGGGGTCAGGACGAGCAGTACTTC. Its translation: CSATYRGQDEQYF.

The CDR3: CASSAAGATNEKLFF. The CDR3 DNA sequence: TGTGCCAGCAGTGCCGCGGGAGCAACTAATGAAAAACTGTTTTTT. V gene TRBV25-1 combines with J gene TRBJ1-4; D unresolved. The CDR3 spans 15 residues. In germline, CDR1 is MGHDK, CDR2 SYGVNS. V lost 4 bases and J lost 0, with 9 bases in between.

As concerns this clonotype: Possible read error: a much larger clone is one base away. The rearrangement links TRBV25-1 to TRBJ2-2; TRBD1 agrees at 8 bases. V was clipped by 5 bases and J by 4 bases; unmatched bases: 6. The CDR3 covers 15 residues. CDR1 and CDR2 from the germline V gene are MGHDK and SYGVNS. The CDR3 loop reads CASSFGQGGTGELFF. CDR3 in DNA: TGTGCCAGCAGTTTCGGACAGGGTGGCACCGGGGAGCTGTTTTTT.

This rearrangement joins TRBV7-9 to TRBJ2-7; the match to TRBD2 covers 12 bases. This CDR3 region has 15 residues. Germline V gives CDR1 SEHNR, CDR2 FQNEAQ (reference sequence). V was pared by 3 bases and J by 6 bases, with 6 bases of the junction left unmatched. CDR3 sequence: CASSFLAGGPPEQYF. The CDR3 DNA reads TGTGCCAGCAGCTTCCTAGCGGGAGGGCCCCCCGAGCAGTACTTC.

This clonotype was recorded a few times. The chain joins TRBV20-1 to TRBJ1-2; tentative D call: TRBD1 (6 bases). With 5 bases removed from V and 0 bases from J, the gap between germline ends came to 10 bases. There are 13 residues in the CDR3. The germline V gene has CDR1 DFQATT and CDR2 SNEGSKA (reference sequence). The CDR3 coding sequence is TGCAGTGCTCCACAGGGAACTAACTATGGCTACACCTTC. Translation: CSAPQGTNYGYTF.

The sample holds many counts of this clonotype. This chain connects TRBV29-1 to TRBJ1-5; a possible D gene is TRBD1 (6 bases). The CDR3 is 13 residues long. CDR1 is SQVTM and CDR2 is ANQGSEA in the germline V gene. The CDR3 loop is CNRRGLSNQPQHF. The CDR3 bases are TGCAACCGCAGGGGTCTGAGCAATCAGCCCCAGCATTTT.

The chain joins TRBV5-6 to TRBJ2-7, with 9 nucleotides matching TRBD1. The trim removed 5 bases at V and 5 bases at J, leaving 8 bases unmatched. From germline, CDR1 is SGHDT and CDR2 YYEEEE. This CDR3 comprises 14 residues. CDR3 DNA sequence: TGTGCCAGCAGTTCGGACAGGGGCAGGGACGAGCAGTACTTC. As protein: CASSSDRGRDEQYF.

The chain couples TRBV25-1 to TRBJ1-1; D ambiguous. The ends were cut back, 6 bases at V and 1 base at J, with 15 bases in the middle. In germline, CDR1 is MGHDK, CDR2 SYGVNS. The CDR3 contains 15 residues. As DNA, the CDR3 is TGTGCCAGCAGCCTGGGAAGGACGGGGAACACTGAAGCTTTCTTT. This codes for CASSLGRTGNTEAFF.

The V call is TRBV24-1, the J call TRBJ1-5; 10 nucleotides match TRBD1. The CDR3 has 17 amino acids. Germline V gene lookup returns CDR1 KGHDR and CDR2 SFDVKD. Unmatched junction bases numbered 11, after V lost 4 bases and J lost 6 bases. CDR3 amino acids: CATSDPGTGEFGQPQHF. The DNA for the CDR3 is TGTGCCACCAGTGACCCAGGGACAGGGGAATTCGGTCAGCCCCAGCATTTT.

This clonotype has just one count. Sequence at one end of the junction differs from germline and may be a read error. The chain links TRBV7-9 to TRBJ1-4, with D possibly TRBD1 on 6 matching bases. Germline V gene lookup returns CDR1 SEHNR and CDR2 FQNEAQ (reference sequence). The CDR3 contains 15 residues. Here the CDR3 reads CASSGTGLGNEKLFF. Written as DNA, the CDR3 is TGCGCCAGCAGCGGAACAGGGCTTGGGAATGAAAAACTGTTTTTT.

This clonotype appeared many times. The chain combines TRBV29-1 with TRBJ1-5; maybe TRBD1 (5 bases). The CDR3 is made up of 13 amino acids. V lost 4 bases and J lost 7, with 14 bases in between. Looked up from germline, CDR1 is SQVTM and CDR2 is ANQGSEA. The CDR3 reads CSVAAGTGQPQHF. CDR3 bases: TGCAGCGTTGCGGCAGGGACGGGGCAGCCCCAGCATTTT.

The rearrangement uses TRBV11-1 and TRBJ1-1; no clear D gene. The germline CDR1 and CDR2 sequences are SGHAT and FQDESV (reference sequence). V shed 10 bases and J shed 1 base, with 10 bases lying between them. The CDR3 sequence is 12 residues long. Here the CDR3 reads CANTLGNTEAFF. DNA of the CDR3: TGTGCCAACACTTTGGGGAACACTGAAGCTTTCTTT.

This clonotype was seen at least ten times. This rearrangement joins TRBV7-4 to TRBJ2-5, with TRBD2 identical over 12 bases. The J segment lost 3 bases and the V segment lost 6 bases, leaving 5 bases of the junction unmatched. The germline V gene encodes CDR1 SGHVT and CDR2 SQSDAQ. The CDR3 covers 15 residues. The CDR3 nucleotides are TGTGCCAGCAGTCCACGACTAGCGGGAGAAGAGACCCAGTACTTC. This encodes CASSPRLAGEETQYF.

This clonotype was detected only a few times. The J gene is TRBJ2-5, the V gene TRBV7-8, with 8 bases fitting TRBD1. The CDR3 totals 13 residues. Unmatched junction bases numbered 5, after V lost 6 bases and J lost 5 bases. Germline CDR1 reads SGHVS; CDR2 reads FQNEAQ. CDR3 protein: CASSGQGRETQYF. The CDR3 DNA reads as TGTGCCAGCAGTGGACAGGGCCGGGAGACCCAGTACTTC.

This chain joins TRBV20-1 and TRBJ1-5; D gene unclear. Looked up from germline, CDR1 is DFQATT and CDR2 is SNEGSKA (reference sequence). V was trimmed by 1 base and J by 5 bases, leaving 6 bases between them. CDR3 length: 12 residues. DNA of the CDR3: TGCAGTGCTAGAGCTTTTCATCAGCCCCAGCATTTT. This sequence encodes CSARAFHQPQHF.

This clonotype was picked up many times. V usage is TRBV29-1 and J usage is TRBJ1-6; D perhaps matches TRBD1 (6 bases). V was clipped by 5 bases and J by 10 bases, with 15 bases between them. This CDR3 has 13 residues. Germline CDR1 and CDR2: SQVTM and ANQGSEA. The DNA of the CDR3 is TGCAGCGTTAGGACAGTGTCGGGATCACCCCTCCACTTT. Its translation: CSVRTVSGSPLHF.

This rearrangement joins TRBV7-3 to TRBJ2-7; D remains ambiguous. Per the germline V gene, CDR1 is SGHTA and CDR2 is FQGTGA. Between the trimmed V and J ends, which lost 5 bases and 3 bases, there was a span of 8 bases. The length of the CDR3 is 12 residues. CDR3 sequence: CASSHGFYEQYF. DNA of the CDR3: TGTGCCAGCAGCCACGGCTTCTACGAGCAGTACTTC.

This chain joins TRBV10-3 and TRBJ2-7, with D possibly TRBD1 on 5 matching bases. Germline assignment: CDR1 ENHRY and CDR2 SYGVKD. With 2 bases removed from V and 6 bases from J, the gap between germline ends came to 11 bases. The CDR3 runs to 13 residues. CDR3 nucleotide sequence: TGTGCCATCAGTGAGGCAGGGATCGGCGAGCAGTACTTC. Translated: CAISEAGIGEQYF.

CDR3 loop: CASRLAGGPRETQYF. CDR3 nucleotides: TGTGCCAGTCGGCTAGCGGGAGGGCCGCGAGAGACCCAGTACTTC. The gene calls are TRBV7-2 and TRBJ2-5; the match to TRBD2 covers 12 bases. Trimming removed 9 bases from V and 4 bases from J; junction bases left unmatched: 9. CDR3 length: 15 amino acids. CDR1 and CDR2 (germline): SGHTA, FQGNSA.

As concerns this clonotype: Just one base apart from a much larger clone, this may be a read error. The CDR3 DNA sequence: TGTGCCACCAGCAGAGGAGCCAGGGGTTACGAGCAGTACTTC. Its protein is CATSRGARGYEQYF. The chain recombines TRBV15 with TRBJ2-7; maybe TRBD1 (6 bases). V was trimmed by 1 base and J by 4 bases, leaving 11 bases between them. Per germline, CDR1 LNHNV and CDR2 YYDKDF (reference sequence). The CDR3 spans 14 residues.

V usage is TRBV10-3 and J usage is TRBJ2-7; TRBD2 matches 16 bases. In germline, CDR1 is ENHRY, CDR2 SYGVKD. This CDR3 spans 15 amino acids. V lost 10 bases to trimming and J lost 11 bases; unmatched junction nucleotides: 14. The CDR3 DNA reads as TGTGCCAGCAGCAACACGGGACTAGCGGGAGGGCCGAAGTACTTC. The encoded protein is CASSNTGLAGGPKYF.

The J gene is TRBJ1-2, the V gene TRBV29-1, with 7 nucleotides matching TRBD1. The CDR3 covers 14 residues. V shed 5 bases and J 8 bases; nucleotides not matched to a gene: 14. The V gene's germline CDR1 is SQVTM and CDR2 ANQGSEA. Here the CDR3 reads CSVRQGVLWIGYTF. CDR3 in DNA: TGCAGCGTTAGACAGGGAGTATTATGGATAGGCTACACCTTC.

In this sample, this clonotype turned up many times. DNA of the CDR3: TGTGCCAGCAGCTTAGGACAGGCAATCTACGAGCAGTACTTC. Translated, it gives CASSLGQAIYEQYF. J is TRBJ2-7 and V is TRBV11-2, with a weak D call TRBD1 (6 bases). The CDR3 is 14 residues long. Germline CDR1 SGHAT, CDR2 FQNNGV. The V end lost 1 base, the J end lost 3 bases, and 10 bases lay between the germline ends.

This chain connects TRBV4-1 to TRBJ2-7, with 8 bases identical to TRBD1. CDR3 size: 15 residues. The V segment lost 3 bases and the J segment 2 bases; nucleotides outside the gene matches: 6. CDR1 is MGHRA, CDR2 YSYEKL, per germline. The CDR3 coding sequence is TGCGCCAGCAGCCAGTCAGGACAGGGCCCCTACGAGCAGTACTTC. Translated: CASSQSGQGPYEQYF.